The 2 T cell receptor beta chains listed next were all sequenced from one sample in a study of graft-versus-host responses after intestinal transplantation. TCRdb's table, derived via immunoSEQ multiplex PCR, lists solely in-frame clones and lacks some. The data show roughly 13,000 clones, with 33% seen just once and 4.5% to 6% held by the top ten. The material was alloreactive CD4+ T cells from a mixed lymphocyte reaction culture, obtained before intestinal transplant. Stated subset: CFSE-low proliferating T cells sorted from roughly six-day pre-transplant mixed lymphocyte reaction (GvH or HvG direction). Receptors originate from a human patient who received an intestinal transplant.

This clone has a handful of counts. CDR3 amino acids: CASRPQGGGTEAFF. CDR3 sequence (DNA): TGTGCCAGCAGACCACAGGGCGGCGGCACTGAAGCTTTCTTT. This sequence joins TRBV6-5 and TRBJ1-1, with D possibly being TRBD1 (6 bases). CDR3 length: 14 amino acids. The ends were cut back, 6 bases at V and 4 bases at J, with 15 bases in the middle. Germline V gene sequence: CDR1 MNHEY, CDR2 SVGAGI.

This clone came up a few times. CDR3 protein: CASSLLGVDYGYTF. In DNA, the CDR3 is TGTGCCAGCAGCTTATTAGGGGTCGACTATGGCTACACCTTC. The chain couples TRBV7-9 to TRBJ1-2, with D possibly TRBD1 on 5 matching bases. The CDR3 contains 14 residues. The germline V gene encodes CDR1 SEHNR and CDR2 FQNEAQ (reference sequence). The V end was cut by 2 bases, the J end by 3 bases, with 10 bases between.